This T cell receptor beta chain was found in a study of blood T cell repertoires in COVID-19 (dated by TCRdb to the early 2020s). Regarding the study in general: The collaborator samples originated in the United States, Italy and Spain and spanned the acute and convalescent phases of COVID-19. The prospective study material was composed of cDNA or gDNA derived from T cells, B-cell-depleted T cells, or PBMCs. Subjects who had been exposed to COVID-19, were actively infected with it, or had recovered from it provided the deeply sampled blood TCRbeta repertoires that made up the dataset. A freely available public database, intended as a resource for researchers studying the immune response to SARS-CoV-2, is where the repertoires were released. Samples were obtained from the ongoing ImmuneRACE study (first 160 participants) and from some 1,200 subjects provided by 6 global collaborators. Nearly every sample came with metadata listing a de-identified subject ID, COVID-19 status, age in years and sex. HLA class I and class II types, where available, came from metadata supplied by the sample provider rather than from assay-based typing. The investigation overall reported the following: The quantity of clinical and demographic metadata differed by source and by participant and was supplied without curation.

The CDR3 sequence holds 15 residues, the cysteine and phenylalanine included. The entry retains the CDR3 DNA only, 45 bases that are in frame from base 1. Between the V and J ends, shortened by 1 base and 0 bases respectively, the junction contains 7 bases. Per the germline V gene, SGHDN is the CDR1 and FVKESK is the CDR2. The immunoSEQ Assay, a bias-controlled multiplex PCR, was used to amplify TCRbeta CDR3 regions from genomic DNA. In the authors' own workflow: Within the assay, amplification of reference gene primers was used to estimate how many nucleated cells each sample contained. Sequence reads were collapsed and filtered to measure the absolute abundance of every unique TCRbeta CDR3 rearrangement. For each sample, productive Simpson clonality was calculated as the square root of Simpson's diversity index across productive rearrangements. Imported from immuneACCESS, the table was reduced by TCRdb to in-frame sequences with V and J called. These copies leave out some clones; in studies compared against another copy, an unresolved V gene accounts for under half, and the cause of the remainder is not known. D and trimming were read from the DNA, whereas the V and J calls and clone size are those reported in that table. This sample holds fewer than 450,000 clones; around 90% were observed only once. 0.9% to 1.5% of the sample comes from the top ten.

Comments on this clone: It lacks a known antigen. Base-call qualities are not available, and no considerably larger clone is one nucleotide away.

In the prospective study, participants were about 18 to 95 years old, resided in 20 to 30 geographic areas of the United States, and were enrolled through a virtual design. In the prospective study, participants were assigned to cohorts based on the clinical history participants reported in a screening survey and a study questionnaire. Recovered participants in ImmuneRACE Cohort 3 were defined by two consecutive negative NP/OP PCR tests, clearance by a healthcare professional, or resolution of symptoms. Each participant in the prospective study had whole blood, serum and a nasopharyngeal or oropharyngeal swab collected by mobile phlebotomists. Prospective study participants could optionally give additional blood draws and questionnaires over an approximately two-month period. Before DNA extraction, prospective study blood samples were shipped either frozen or at room temperature.

Specimen: PBMCs or T cells enriched from blood (not recorded which). The chain employs TRBV14 and TRBJ1-3; the D gene remains uncertain. The clonotype comes from a woman between 18 and 29 years old who had recovered from COVID-19. The CDR3 corresponds to CASSQAGVSGNTIYF. In nucleotide form, the sequence is TGTGCCAGCAGCCAAGCGGGAGTCTCTGGAAACACCATATATTTT.